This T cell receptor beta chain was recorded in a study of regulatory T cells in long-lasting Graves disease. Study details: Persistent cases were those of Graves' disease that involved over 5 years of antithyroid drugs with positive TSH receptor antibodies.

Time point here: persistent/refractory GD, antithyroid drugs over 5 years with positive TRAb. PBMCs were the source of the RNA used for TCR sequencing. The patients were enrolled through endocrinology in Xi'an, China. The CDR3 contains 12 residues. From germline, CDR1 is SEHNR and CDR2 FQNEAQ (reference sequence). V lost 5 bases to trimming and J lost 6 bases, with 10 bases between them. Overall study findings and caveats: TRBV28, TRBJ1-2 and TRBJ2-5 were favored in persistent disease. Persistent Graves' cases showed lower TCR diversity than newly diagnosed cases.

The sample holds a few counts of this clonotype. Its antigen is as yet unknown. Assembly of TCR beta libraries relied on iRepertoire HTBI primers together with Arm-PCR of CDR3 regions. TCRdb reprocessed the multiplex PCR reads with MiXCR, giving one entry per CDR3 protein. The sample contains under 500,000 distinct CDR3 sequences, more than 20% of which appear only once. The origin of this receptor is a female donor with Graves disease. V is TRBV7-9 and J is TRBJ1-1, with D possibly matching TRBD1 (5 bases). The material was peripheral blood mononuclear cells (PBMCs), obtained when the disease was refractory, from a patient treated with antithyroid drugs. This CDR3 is CASSQGGAEAFF. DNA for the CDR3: TGTGCCAGCAGCCAAGGAGGGGCTGAAGCTTTCTTT.